Listed here are 13 T cell receptor beta chains from one sample, sequenced in a study of cytomegalovirus exposure and HLA in healthy donors. It was with 60 Vbeta and 13 Jbeta primers that the PCR ran. The method was immunoSEQ multiplex PCR; TCRdb's version includes in-frame clones alone and lacks a portion of them. The sample holds 100,000 to 150,000 clones. The sample was PBMCs. Receptor source: a woman in her thirties or forties in good health and CMV-seropositive.

The chain recombines TRBV19 with TRBJ2-5, with TRBD2 identical over 9 bases. This CDR3 region has 16 residues. Germline CDR1 and CDR2: LNHDA and SQIVND (reference sequence). The V segment lost 1 base and the J segment 5 bases; nucleotides outside the gene matches: 8. The CDR3 sequence is CASSIGGLAVRETQYF. CDR3 coding DNA: TGTGCCAGTAGTATAGGGGGACTAGCTGTCCGGGAGACCCAGTACTTC.

The chain uses TRBV5-6 and TRBJ2-2, with TRBD1 as a possible D gene (6 bases). Germline values: CDR1 SGHDT, CDR2 YYEEEE. CDR3 size: 13 residues. Trimming removed 4 bases from V and 6 bases from J, with 10 bases in between. CDR3 sequence (DNA): TGTGCCAGCAGCCCACAGGGATCCGGGGAGCTGTTTTTT. Its translation: CASSPQGSGELFF.

The V and J genes are TRBV28 and TRBJ2-7; 8 bases agree with TRBD1. Germline lookup yields CDR1 MDHEN and CDR2 SYDVKM. The CDR3 has 13 amino acids. The junction had 9 bases not matched to a gene; V was cut back by 7 bases and J by 7 bases. The CDR3 nucleotides read TGTGCCAGCATAGGGACAGGTCGGGTTGAGCAGTACTTC. Protein sequence: CASIGTGRVEQYF.

The rearrangement joins TRBV5-1 to TRBJ2-5, with TRBD2 matching over 10 bases. The CDR3 spans 15 residues. V was pared by 2 bases and J by 2 bases, with 3 bases of the junction left unmatched. Germline lookup yields CDR1 SGHRS and CDR2 YFSETQ. The CDR3 sequence: CASSFIAGGQETQYF. CDR3 sequence (DNA): TGCGCCAGCAGCTTCATAGCGGGAGGACAAGAGACCCAGTACTTC.

V and J are TRBV20-1 and TRBJ1-1; no clear D gene. The V gene's germline CDR1 is DFQATT and CDR2 SNEGSKA (reference sequence). V was shortened by 5 bases and J by 9 bases, with 10 bases between the two germline ends. This CDR3 is 10 amino acids long. This CDR3 reads CSAPRGKAFF. In DNA form, the CDR3 reads TGCAGTGCTCCAAGAGGGAAAGCTTTCTTT.

The chain couples TRBV6-5 to TRBJ1-2; D gene uncertain. The length of the CDR3 is 14 residues. Germline CDR1 and CDR2: MNHEY and SVGAGI. With 6 bases removed from V and 8 bases from J, the gap between germline ends came to 19 bases. The CDR3 DNA sequence: TGTGCCAGCAGCTCGCCTCTGGGAGCGAGCGGCTACACCTTC. It codes for CASSSPLGASGYTF.

The CDR3 spells CASSQEQTPVKGYTF. The DNA for the CDR3 is TGTGCCAGCAGCCAAGAGCAGACTCCCGTGAAAGGCTACACCTTC. The V call is TRBV14, the J call TRBJ1-2; D not resolved. The V end was cut by 0 bases, the J end by 8 bases, with 16 bases between. CDR1 and CDR2 from the germline V gene are SGHDN and FVKESK. The CDR3 has 15 amino acids. Combining the CDR3 with reference TRBV14 and TRBJ1-2 gives the whole variable domain EAGVTQFPSHSVIEKGQTVTLRCDPISGHDNLYWYRRVMGKEIKFLLHFVKESKQDESGMPNNRFLAERTGGTYSTLKVQPAELEDSGVYFCASSQEQTPVKGYTFGSGTRLTVV.

The rearrangement uses TRBV5-4 and TRBJ2-1, with 15 positions matching TRBD2. V shed 4 bases, J shed 3 bases, and the junction held 8 bases outside the gene matches. This CDR3 region has 18 residues. Germline CDR1 SGHNT, CDR2 YYREEE (reference sequence). DNA for the CDR3: TGTGCCAGCAGCCCCGGGACTAGCGGGAGGACCGGCTACAATGAGCAGTTCTTC. This gives the protein CASSPGTSGRTGYNEQFF.

This chain links TRBV4-1 with TRBJ2-3, with D tentatively TRBD2 (6 bases). The CDR3 is 16 residues long. The germline V gene encodes CDR1 MGHRA and CDR2 YSYEKL. V gave up 0 bases and J gave up 3 bases, with 13 bases separating them. The CDR3 coding sequence is TGCGCCAGCAGCCAAGAATACGGGAGTTCGACAGATACGCAGTATTTT. It encodes CASSQEYGSSTDTQYF.

The chain uses TRBV19 and TRBJ2-3, with D possibly matching TRBD2 (6 bases). V dropped 6 bases and J dropped 5 bases, with 15 bases sitting between them. Germline CDR1 reads LNHDA; CDR2 reads SQIVND (reference sequence). The CDR3 totals 14 residues. The CDR3 bases are TGTGCCAGTAGGCCTCGGACTACCCGAGATACGCAGTATTTT. Its translation: CASRPRTTRDTQYF.

This CDR3 reads CASSPRHRGKLFF. As DNA, the CDR3 is TGTGCCAGCAGTCCCCGTCACAGGGGGAAACTGTTTTTT. This chain connects TRBV27 to TRBJ1-4, with TRBD1 matching 8 bases. CDR1 and CDR2 (germline): MNHEY, SMNVEV (reference sequence). The CDR3 contains 13 residues. J gave up 11 bases and V 5 bases, and 7 bases lay outside the gene matches.

V usage is TRBV30 and J usage is TRBJ1-4; 9 positions match TRBD1. This CDR3 is 17 amino acids long. Germline V CDR1 and CDR2: GTSNPN, SVGIG (reference sequence). Trimming took 1 base from V and 7 from J; bases not matched to a gene: 13. This chain's CDR3 is CAWSANPNRGQGEKLFF. In DNA, the CDR3 is TGTGCCTGGAGTGCCAACCCTAACAGGGGGCAGGGTGAAAAACTGTTTTTT.

The V gene is TRBV5-1, the J gene TRBJ2-7; D is unresolved. The CDR3 is made up of 14 amino acids. The germline CDR1 and CDR2 sequences are SGHRS and YFSETQ. V was shortened by 0 bases and J by 6 bases, with 13 bases between the two germline ends. CDR3 sequence reads: CASSLGPGLVEQYF. The DNA for the CDR3 is TGCGCCAGCAGCTTGGGCCCGGGTCTGGTCGAGCAGTACTTC.